The 13 T cell receptor beta chains below come from one sample, sequenced in a study of shared clonotypes between healthy human individuals. Sequencing was performed with immunoSEQ multiplex PCR; in TCRdb, only in-frame clones are kept and a portion is missing. The sample includes under 1 million clones, 85% to 95% seen only once; the top ten take more than 20%. CD8 cells regarded as naive lacked CD45RO, were positively chosen for CCR7, and omitted terminally differentiated effector memory CD45RA+ cells. The source material was naive CD8+ T cells sorted from blood. The receptors here all came from a man aged 25-40 years in good health.

The gene calls are TRBV2 and TRBJ1-1; tentatively, D is TRBD1 (6 bases). The V gene's germline CDR1 is SNHLY and CDR2 FYNNEI. V was shortened by 7 bases and J by 4 bases, with 16 bases between the two germline ends. The CDR3 sequence is 14 residues long. For the CDR3, the DNA is TGTGCCAGCAAGACAGGCTCTGGGAGCACTGAAGCTTTCTTT. Protein product: CASKTGSGSTEAFF.

This chain uses TRBV10-3 with TRBJ2-1; 9 nucleotides match TRBD1. The germline V gene has CDR1 ENHRY and CDR2 SYGVKD. This CDR3 comprises 18 residues. The J segment lost 8 bases and the V segment lost 2 bases, leaving 16 bases of the junction unmatched. CDR3 DNA sequence: TGTGCCATCAGTGAGGCCCTGACAGGGGGATGGGGCTTGGATGAGCAGTTCTTC. It specifies CAISEALTGGWGLDEQFF.

The chain couples TRBV29-1 to TRBJ2-7; 12 bases are shared with TRBD2. The CDR3 is 14 amino acids. J lost 3 bases, V lost 5 bases, and 5 bases had no gene match. Per the germline V gene, CDR1 is SQVTM and CDR2 is ANQGSEA. CDR3 residues: CSVSTSGRVYEQYF. In DNA, the CDR3 is TGCAGCGTTTCGACTAGCGGGAGAGTCTACGAGCAGTACTTC.

The V gene is TRBV6-5, the J gene TRBJ2-7; D is unclear. The CDR3 covers 15 residues. Looked up from germline, CDR1 is MNHEY and CDR2 is SVGAGI. Trimming removed 2 bases at V and 0 bases at J, with 11 bases between. In DNA form, the CDR3 reads TGTGCCAGCAGTTACCCTCTCGGCGGCTCCTACGAGCAGTACTTC. As protein: CASSYPLGGSYEQYF.

The J gene is TRBJ2-6, the V gene TRBV5-4; no clear D. CDR3 length equals 15 residues. Germline CDR1 is SGHNT and CDR2 is YYREEE (reference sequence). Trimming shortened V by 4 bases and J by 0 bases, and 8 bases separated the two germline ends. The CDR3 sequence is CASSRALSGANVLTF. CDR3 in DNA: TGTGCCAGCAGCCGAGCCCTCTCTGGGGCCAACGTCCTGACTTTC.

The chain joins TRBV6-1 to TRBJ1-5; the match to TRBD1 covers 10 bases. This CDR3 spans 16 amino acids. Germline lookup yields CDR1 MNHNS and CDR2 SASEGT. V was pared by 3 bases and J by 2 bases, with 4 bases of the junction left unmatched. CDR3 residues: CASSEIGTGGNQPQHF. The CDR3 nucleotides read TGTGCCAGCAGTGAGATTGGGACAGGGGGCAATCAGCCCCAGCATTTT.

There are a few counts of this clone. The chain employs TRBV4-1 and TRBJ2-1; D is unresolved. Germline CDR1 MGHRA, CDR2 YSYEKL. Trimming took 5 bases from V and 2 from J, leaving 13 bases between them. This CDR3 contains 15 residues. DNA of the CDR3: TGCGCCAGCAGCGACGTGCAGGAACCCTACAATGAGCAGTTCTTC. Its protein is CASSDVQEPYNEQFF.

A word on this clone: Other DNA variants within this sample encode the same CDR3. CDR3 bases: TGTGCCAGTAGTATGAGCGGAAGCTCCTACAATGAGCAGTTCTTC. It is translated as CASSMSGSSYNEQFF. This chain uses TRBV19 with TRBJ2-1; tentative D call: TRBD2 (5 bases). V shed 3 bases and J shed 0 bases, with 9 bases lying between them. The CDR3 has 15 amino acids. The germline V gene encodes CDR1 LNHDA and CDR2 SQIVND (reference sequence).

The V call is TRBV6-6, the J call TRBJ2-7; D possibly corresponds to TRBD2 (5 bases). CDR1 MNHNY and CDR2 SVGAGI come from the germline V gene (reference sequence). Trimming took 6 bases from V and 2 from J, leaving 14 bases between them. The CDR3 has 14 amino acids. The DNA of the CDR3 is TGTGCCAGCAGCTACCGGGGAACTCCCTACGAGCAGTACTTC. Translated: CASSYRGTPYEQYF.

The chain recombines TRBV11-2 with TRBJ2-3; TRBD2 matches at 13 bases. Germline loops: CDR1 SGHAT, CDR2 FQNNGV. The CDR3 covers 15 residues. Trimming at V came to 5 bases and at J to 4 bases, leaving 3 bases not matched to a gene. CDR3 loop: CASSRTSGSADTQYF. Written as DNA, the CDR3 is TGTGCCAGCAGCCGGACTAGCGGGAGTGCAGATACGCAGTATTTT.

The chain uses TRBV6-1 and TRBJ2-3, with 8 positions matching TRBD2. The CDR3 length is 14 residues. V shed 6 bases, J shed 2 bases, and the junction held 4 bases outside the gene matches. CDR1 MNHNS and CDR2 SASEGT come from the germline V gene. CDR3 sequence: CASRREAYTDTQYF. The CDR3 region has the DNA TGTGCCAGCAGGCGGGAGGCCTACACAGATACGCAGTATTTT.

The chain is built from TRBV15 and TRBJ2-7, with 9 bases matching TRBD1. V lost 8 bases, J lost 5 bases, and 4 bases stayed unmatched. The CDR3 sequence is 12 residues long. In germline, CDR1 is LNHNV, CDR2 YYDKDF (reference sequence). As DNA, the CDR3 is TGTGCCACCGAGGGACAGGGCAACGAGCAGTACTTC. It specifies CATEGQGNEQYF.

V is TRBV27 and J is TRBJ2-7; possible D gene TRBD2, 5 bases. The CDR3 is 15 residues long. The V gene lost 7 bases and the J gene lost 4 bases, with 20 bases spanning the gap. Germline CDR1 reads MNHEY; CDR2 reads SMNVEV (reference sequence). The CDR3 DNA reads TGTGCCAGCATCGGAATTATCGGGGAGATTTACGAGCAGTACTTC. Protein: CASIGIIGEIYEQYF.